The T cell receptor (beta chain) under discussion was sequenced for a study of cytomegalovirus exposure and HLA in healthy donors. General observations from the study: Researchers had no immune exposure information except CMV serostatus available. Approximately 160 TCR beta chains were listed as cytomegalovirus-associated.

In the PCR, 60 Vbeta and 13 Jbeta primers were used. Using immunoSEQ multiplex PCR, the repertoire was profiled, and TCRdb retains in-frame clones only, with some absent. The table lists 140,000 to 150,000 clones, roughly 9.8% of them singletons. A word on this clone: The target antigen is unknown.

Per the germline V gene, CDR1 is SGHTA and CDR2 is FQGTGA. V was clipped by 5 bases and J by 1 base; unmatched bases: 7. The CDR3 runs to 15 residues. The TCR sequence derives from a man aged 50-59 years in good health and CMV-seronegative. The chain has TRBV7-3 and TRBJ1-1, with 7 bases identical to TRBD1. Sequenced: PBMCs. The CDR3 coding sequence is TGTGCCAGCAGCCTAGACAGGGTAGGGAACACTGAAGCTTTCTTT. This codes for CASSLDRVGNTEAFF.